A single sample is the source of the 11 T cell receptor beta chains below, sequenced in a study of cytomegalovirus exposure and HLA in healthy donors. Profiled with immunoSEQ multiplex PCR; TCRdb holds only in-frame clones, not every one. The profile shows approximately 230,000 clones, about 88% of them singletons. Input material: PBMCs. These receptors were obtained from a man between 18 and 29 years old in good health and CMV-seropositive.

CDR3 sequence (DNA): TGTGCCAGCAGTCCCCAGGGGCACCGGGAGCTGTTTTTT. Its translation is CASSPQGHRELFF. The chain has TRBV6-5 and TRBJ2-2; D is possibly TRBD1 (6 bases). Germline V lookup: CDR1 MNHEY, CDR2 SVGAGI. CDR3 length: 13 amino acids. The ends were cut back, 5 bases at V and 9 bases at J, with 13 bases in the middle.

This sequence joins TRBV5-1 and TRBJ1-1, with no clear D. Germline values: CDR1 SGHRS, CDR2 YFSETQ. V lost 0 bases and J 4 bases, leaving 7 bases between the germline ends. The CDR3 extends over 13 amino acids. The CDR3 DNA reads TGCGCCAGCAGCTTGGGGGTGTCCACTGAAGCTTTCTTT. Translating it yields CASSLGVSTEAFF.

The chain has TRBV28 and TRBJ2-3; TRBD2 agrees at 9 bases. The CDR3 is 15 residues long. Germline-derived CDR1 and CDR2 are MDHEN and SYDVKM. V shed 5 bases and J 6 bases; nucleotides not matched to a gene: 9. CDR3 loop: CASSLLAGVRDTQYF. The CDR3 DNA reads as TGTGCCAGCAGTCTCTTAGCGGGAGTGCGTGATACGCAGTATTTT.

The chain recombines TRBV2 with TRBJ1-2, with a weak D call TRBD1 (5 bases). Germline-derived CDR1 and CDR2 are SNHLY and FYNNEI. This CDR3 has 12 residues. Trimming cost V 5 bases and J 3 bases, with 7 bases left between them. CDR3 in amino acids: CASSLGDYGYTF. In DNA, the CDR3 is TGTGCCAGCAGTTTAGGGGACTATGGCTACACCTTC. The full variable domain, in which reference TRBV2 and TRBJ1-2 provide the parts outside the CDR3, is EPEVTQTPSHQVTQMGQEVILRCVPISNHLYFYWYRQILGQKVEFLVSFYNNEISEKSEIFDDQFSVERPDGSNFTLKIRSTKLEDSAMYFCASSLGDYGYTFGSGTRLTVV.

The chain joins TRBV11-2 to TRBJ1-2, with D possibly being TRBD1 (5 bases). Looked up from germline, CDR1 is SGHAT and CDR2 is FQNNGV. V was pared by 3 bases and J by 7 bases, with 12 bases between. CDR3 size: 13 residues. CDR3 in amino acids: CASSFTGVGGYTF. CDR3 bases: TGTGCCAGCAGCTTCACAGGAGTAGGTGGCTACACCTTC.

This clone was observed once. In nucleotides, the CDR3 is TGTGCCAGCAGTAAATTAGGGGGACCTGGGGAGCTGTTTTTT. Residues: CASSKLGGPGELFF. This chain links TRBV6-5 with TRBJ2-2; the D gene is possibly TRBD1 (6 bases). V shed 5 bases and J shed 8 bases, with 15 bases lying between them. CDR3 length: 14 residues. Per germline, CDR1 MNHEY and CDR2 SVGAGI.

This chain connects TRBV5-4 to TRBJ2-5, with 9 bases matching TRBD1. The CDR3 runs 15 residues. CDR1 SGHNT and CDR2 YYREEE come from the germline V gene (reference sequence). Trimming at V came to 2 bases and at J to 2 bases, leaving 4 bases not matched to a gene. CDR3 sequence reads: CASSFRTGVQETQYF. CDR3 coding DNA: TGTGCCAGCAGCTTCCGGACAGGGGTTCAAGAGACCCAGTACTTC.

In regard to this clone: The sample carries other DNA sequences with the same CDR3. The gene calls are TRBV5-4 and TRBJ1-1; weak D call: TRBD1 (5 bases). There are 13 residues in the CDR3. With 1 base removed from V and 4 bases from J, the gap between germline ends came to 8 bases. The germline gives CDR1 SGHNT, CDR2 YYREEE (reference sequence). CDR3 amino acids: CASSLSGGTEAFF. The CDR3, as DNA: TGTGCCAGCAGCTTGTCCGGGGGCACTGAAGCTTTCTTT.

The rearrangement links TRBV13 to TRBJ1-1; no firm D call. V was pared by 5 bases and J by 4 bases, with 11 bases between. This CDR3 is built from 13 residues. From germline, CDR1 is PRHDT and CDR2 FYEKMQ (reference sequence). CDR3 DNA: TGTGCCAGCAGCCCCCGGGTCGGCACTGAAGCTTTCTTT. This gives the protein CASSPRVGTEAFF.

The V and J genes are TRBV5-8 and TRBJ1-1, with D perhaps matching TRBD1 (5 bases). CDR1 is SGHTS, CDR2 YDEGEE, per germline. The CDR3 spans 14 residues. The V end was cut by 1 base, the J end by 1 base, with 8 bases between. The CDR3 region is CASSLSRANTEAFF. CDR3 sequence (DNA): TGTGCCAGCAGCTTGAGCAGGGCGAACACTGAAGCTTTCTTT.

The V gene is TRBV5-4, the J gene TRBJ2-2; TRBD2 is a possible D gene (6 bases). There are 17 residues in the CDR3. V was shortened by 1 base and J by 2 bases, with 15 bases between the two germline ends. Germline V gene data show CDR1 as SGHNT and CDR2 as YYREEE (reference sequence). In DNA, the CDR3 is TGTGCCAGCAGCTTGTCCCGCGCGGGAAATAACACCGGGGAGCTGTTTTTT. Encoded protein: CASSLSRAGNNTGELFF. Based on the CDR3 plus reference TRBV5-4 and TRBJ2-2, the full variable domain is ETGVTQSPTHLIKTRGQQVTLRCSSQSGHNTVSWYQQALGQGPQFIFQYYREEENGRGNFPPRFSGLQFPNYSSELNVNALELDDSALYLCASSLSRAGNNTGELFFGEGSRLTVL.